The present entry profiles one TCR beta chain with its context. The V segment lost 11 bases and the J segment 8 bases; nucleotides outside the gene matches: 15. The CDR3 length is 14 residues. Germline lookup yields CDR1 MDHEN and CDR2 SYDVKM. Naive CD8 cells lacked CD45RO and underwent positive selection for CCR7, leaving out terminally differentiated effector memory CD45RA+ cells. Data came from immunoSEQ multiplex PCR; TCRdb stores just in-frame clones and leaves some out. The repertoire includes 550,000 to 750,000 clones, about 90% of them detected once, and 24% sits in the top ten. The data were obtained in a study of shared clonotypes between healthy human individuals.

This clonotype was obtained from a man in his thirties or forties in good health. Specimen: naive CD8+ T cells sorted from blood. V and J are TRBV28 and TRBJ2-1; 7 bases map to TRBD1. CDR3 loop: CAATGTAPLDEQFF. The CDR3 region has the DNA TGTGCCGCAACCGGGACAGCCCCTCTGGATGAGCAGTTCTTC.